The 18 T cell receptor beta chains presented below share a single source sample, sequenced in a study of low-dose radiotherapy and immunotherapy resistance in tumors. Time point described: before trial treatment. TRAV- and TRBV-specific primers, spanning alpha and beta chains, primed first-strand cDNA. A constant-region primer paired with the V-primer adapter amplified TCRs over around 18 PCR cycles. Each CDR3 protein is one row after TCRdb ran MiXCR on the reads. Seen here are tens of thousands of distinct CDR3 sequences, 15% to 20% observed once, and the top ten hold less than 6%. The sequencing used PBMCs, collected before treatment. These receptors all come from a male donor with prostate cancer.

This clonotype was observed at least ten times. The CDR3 coding sequence is TGCAGTGCCTCCGGGCGGGGAAGCACAGATACGCAGTATTTT. Translating it yields CSASGRGSTDTQYF. The genes are TRBV20-1 and TRBJ2-3, with D possibly TRBD2 on 6 matching bases. The CDR3 extends over 14 amino acids. CDR1 is DFQATT, CDR2 SNEGSKA, per germline (reference sequence). Trimming left V 6 bases short and J 0 bases short, with 13 bases between.

This clonotype has ten or more counts. The chain recombines TRBV2 with TRBJ2-1; D is uncertain. Per the germline V gene, CDR1 is SNHLY and CDR2 is FYNNEI. This CDR3 is built from 10 residues. Trimming stripped 8 bases from V and 10 bases from J, with 9 bases between. The CDR3 is CASSNWEQFF. DNA for the CDR3: TGTGCCAGCTCAAATTGGGAGCAGTTCTTC.

There are many counts of this clonotype. CDR3 nucleotides: TGCAGCGTTGAGACAGGCTCGAGCTCCTACGAGCAGTACTTC. This translates into CSVETGSSSYEQYF. This sequence joins TRBV29-1 and TRBJ2-7, with D possibly TRBD1 on 6 matching bases. Trimming removed 3 bases from V and 0 bases from J, with 12 bases in between. CDR1 is SQVTM and CDR2 is ANQGSEA in the germline V gene. This CDR3 spans 14 amino acids.

This clonotype has ten or more counts. This rearrangement joins TRBV21-1 to TRBJ2-3; the table calls TRBD2, which could not be checked here. TRBV21-1 corresponds to a pseudogene. The CDR3 loop spans 19 amino acids. CDR3 in DNA: TGTGCCAGCGGAACTAGGACTAGCGGGGGGCGAAAGAGCACAGATACGCAGTATTTT. Its protein product is CASGTRTSGGRKSTDTQYF.

This clonotype occurred many times. The chain recombines TRBV21-1 with TRBJ2-7; the listed D gene, TRBD2, was not tested against the DNA. TRBV21-1 is a pseudogene locus. The CDR3 sequence is 16 residues long. The CDR3 nucleotides are TGTGCCAGCAGCAAAAAAGCGGGAGTCGGTTCTTACGAGCAGTACTTC. Translation gives CASSKKAGVGSYEQYF.

In its sample, this clonotype was seen many times. V gene TRBV10-2 combines with J gene TRBJ1-1; 7 bases fit TRBD1. The trim removed 8 bases at V and 6 bases at J, leaving 9 bases unmatched. The CDR3 sequence is 13 residues long. The V gene's germline CDR1 is WSHSY and CDR2 SAAADI. The CDR3 spells CASSSSGGAEAFF. For the CDR3, the DNA is TGCGCCAGCTCTTCCTCAGGGGGGGCTGAAGCTTTCTTT.

Ten or more counts support this clonotype. This chain links TRBV7-3 with TRBJ1-1, with no clear D. CDR1 and CDR2 from the germline V gene are SGHTA and FQGTGA. CDR3 length equals 13 residues. Trimming cost V 5 bases and J 3 bases, with 10 bases left between them. CDR3 coding DNA: TGTGCCAGCAGCCACACGAGGGACACTGAAGCTTTCTTT. It is translated as CASSHTRDTEAFF.

This rearrangement joins TRBV12-3 or TRBV12-4 to TRBJ2-1, with a weak D call TRBD1 (5 bases). The CDR3 is 13 amino acids. Trimming left V 4 bases short and J 6 bases short, with 10 bases between. CDR3 in amino acids: CASSSTEANEQFF. The CDR3 DNA follows: TGTGCCAGCAGTTCGACAGAGGCCAATGAGCAGTTCTTC.

This clonotype occurred many times. The V call is TRBV4-1, the J call TRBJ2-3, with 10 nucleotides matching TRBD2. The J segment lost 5 bases and the V segment lost 4 bases, leaving 3 bases of the junction unmatched. Germline values: CDR1 MGHRA, CDR2 YSYEKL. The CDR3 is made up of 14 amino acids. CDR3 sequence (DNA): TGCGCCAGCAGCCCCGAGCGGGGGGGAGATACGCAGTATTTT. Amino acids: CASSPERGGDTQYF.

This clonotype occurred many times. The rearrangement links TRBV5-1 to TRBJ2-2, with D perhaps matching TRBD2 (6 bases). Germline V gene lookup returns CDR1 SGHRS and CDR2 YFSETQ. Deletions cut 0 bases from V and 6 bases from J, with 12 bases between. CDR3 length: 15 residues. The CDR3 coding sequence is TGCGCCAGCAGCTTGGTAGCGGAGGCAGCCGGGGAGCTGTTTTTT. Residues: CASSLVAEAAGELFF.

Many counts were recorded for this clonotype. The rearrangement uses TRBV6-5 and TRBJ2-1, with 13 bases lining up with TRBD2. Losses at the gene ends were 8 bases for V and 8 bases for J; bases not matched to a gene: 9. Germline V gene sequence: CDR1 MNHEY, CDR2 SVGAGI. The CDR3 is 15 amino acids. CDR3 protein: CASHTGLAGSDEQFF. CDR3 nucleotide sequence: TGTGCCAGCCACACGGGACTAGCGGGATCGGATGAGCAGTTCTTC.

The table lists this clonotype with many counts. V is TRBV30 and J is TRBJ2-1; TRBD2 agrees at 16 bases. Per the germline V gene, CDR1 is GTSNPN and CDR2 is SVGIG (reference sequence). V trimming: 1 base; J trimming: 7 bases; junction bases outside the gene matches: 7. The CDR3 is made up of 17 amino acids. CDR3 region: CAWSGPGLAGGWNEQFF. As DNA, the CDR3 is TGTGCCTGGAGTGGACCGGGACTAGCGGGGGGGTGGAATGAGCAGTTCTTC.

The sample holds many counts of this clonotype. J is TRBJ1-6 and V is TRBV28; perhaps TRBD1 as D (6 bases). The V end was cut by 2 bases, the J end by 1 base, with 9 bases between. This CDR3 spans 16 amino acids. Germline values: CDR1 MDHEN, CDR2 SYDVKM. CDR3 bases: TGTGCCAGCAGTTTAAGTGGACAGTCCTATAATTCACCCCTCCACTTT. Translation gives CASSLSGQSYNSPLHF.

This clonotype was detected ten times or more. The V gene is TRBV27, the J gene TRBJ1-1, with D unclear. Trimming shortened V by 6 bases and J by 1 base, and 6 bases separated the two germline ends. Germline CDR1 MNHEY, CDR2 SMNVEV (reference sequence). The CDR3 extends over 12 amino acids. The CDR3 coding sequence is TGTGCCAGCAGGGGCCCGAACACTGAAGCTTTCTTT. It codes for CASRGPNTEAFF.

The table lists this clonotype with many counts. The chain is built from TRBV28 and TRBJ2-1, with 9 bases that match TRBD2. This CDR3 comprises 16 residues. CDR1 and CDR2 from the germline V gene are MDHEN and SYDVKM. The V and J ends lost 4 bases and 9 bases, in that order; junction bases with no gene match: 13. The CDR3 sequence is CASSSFGTSINGEQFF. As DNA, the CDR3 is TGTGCCAGCAGTTCCTTCGGGACTAGCATTAACGGTGAGCAGTTCTTC.

This clonotype was seen many times. This chain connects TRBV12-3 or TRBV12-4 to TRBJ2-1, with D perhaps assigned TRBD1 or TRBD2 (5 bases each). There are 15 residues in the CDR3. Deletions cut 6 bases from V and 8 bases from J, with 20 bases between. CDR3 in amino acids: CASRLLGTAGDEQFF. In DNA form, the CDR3 reads TGTGCCAGCAGACTACTCGGGACGGCGGGCGATGAGCAGTTCTTC.

Many counts were recorded for this clonotype. The CDR3 is CASSMAPNEQFF. The CDR3 DNA reads TGTGCCAGCTCGATGGCCCCCAATGAGCAGTTCTTC. The chain carries TRBV28 and TRBJ2-1; D call uncertain. This CDR3 spans 12 amino acids. V was clipped by 8 bases and J by 6 bases, with 11 bases between them. The germline V gene has CDR1 MDHEN and CDR2 SYDVKM. The whole variable domain, remainder taken from reference TRBV28 and TRBJ2-1, is DVKVTQSSRYLVKRTGEKVFLECVQDMDHENMFWYRQDPGLGLRLIYFSYDVKMKEKGDIPEGYSVSREKKERFSLILESASTNQTSMYLCASSMAPNEQFFGPGTRLTVL.

This clonotype was found many times. This rearrangement joins TRBV5-1 to TRBJ1-1; 7 nucleotides match TRBD1. Germline V gives CDR1 SGHRS, CDR2 YFSETQ. V was pared by 4 bases and J by 1 base, with 7 bases of the junction left unmatched. This CDR3 comprises 15 residues. This chain's CDR3 is CASSPTGIENTEAFF. The CDR3 region has the DNA TGCGCCAGCAGCCCGACAGGGATAGAGAACACTGAAGCTTTCTTT. The variable domain in full, completed from reference TRBV5-1 and TRBJ1-1, reads KAGVTQTPRYLIKTRGQQVTLSCSPISGHRSVSWYQQTPGQGLQFLFEYFSETQRNKGNFPGRFSGRQFSNSRSEMNVSTLELGDSALYLCASSPTGIENTEAFFGQGTRLTVV.